The T cell receptor (beta chain) under discussion was sequenced for a study of CD8+CD57+ T cells in acquired aplastic anemia. As for the study in general: Each DNA sample taken from sorted CD4+ and CD8+ cells came to about 3.2 ug on average. Points from the study as a whole: A significant difference in CD8+ Simpson's diversity between patients and controls was not found.

Genomic DNA, serving as template, underwent TCR beta VDJ and CDR3 profiling. Each CDR3 protein gets one entry after TCRdb re-called the reads with MiXCR. This table holds fewer than 200,000 distinct CDR3 sequences, about 44% found once. As to this clonotype: Antigen unknown. The final CDR3 position lacks the conserved phenylalanine or tryptophan, pointing to a likely read error.

Whoever was chosen for sequencing had shown CD8+CD57+ cell expansion by flow cytometry. CDR3 length: 13 residues. The germline V gene has CDR1 DFQATT and CDR2 SNEGSKA (reference sequence). The germline V and J ends were trimmed by 3 bases and 4 bases, with 13 bases remaining between them. Sequencing was done on a sample of sorted CD4+, CD8+, or CD8+CD57+ T cells (not recorded which) from PBMCs. This clonotype was sampled from a human donor with aplastic anemia. This chain joins TRBV20-1 and TRBJ2-7, with D possibly called TRBD1 or TRBD2 (5 bases each). The CDR3 DNA follows: TGCAGTGCTAGCTTCCGGGGCTCTTACGAGCAGTACTAC. It yields the protein CSASFRGSYEQYY.